Shown below are 18 T cell receptor beta chains from a single sample sequenced in a study of blood T cells in healthy people across ages. For the second PCR, which ran for roughly 7 to 11 cycles, a sample-barcoded 5' primer and a J-beta primer mix were used. TCRdb redid the calling of the 5' RACE reads with MiXCR, one entry per CDR3 protein. Of 700,000 to 800,000 distinct CDR3 sequences in the sample, roughly 47% are singletons; the top ten hold roughly 19%. Sequenced sample: blood. These receptors came from a woman aged 60-70 years in good health.

This chain uses TRBV10-3 with TRBJ2-3; D is perhaps TRBD1 or TRBD2 (6 bases each). Germline V lookup: CDR1 ENHRY, CDR2 SYGVKD. The CDR3 is made up of 15 amino acids. The V end was cut by 5 bases, the J end by 6 bases, with 18 bases between. The DNA of the CDR3 is TGTGCCATCAGTCCTCAAGCACAGGGACTTGATACGCAGTATTTT. Its protein is CAISPQAQGLDTQYF.

The chain uses TRBV7-6 and TRBJ2-1, with TRBD2 identical over 7 bases. CDR3 length: 18 residues. The J segment lost 6 bases and the V segment lost 3 bases, leaving 17 bases of the junction unmatched. Germline CDR1 is SGHVS and CDR2 is FNYEAQ. The CDR3 here is CASSFGRGKRDYRNEQFF. The CDR3 DNA reads TGTGCCAGCAGCTTTGGGCGGGGGAAACGGGACTATCGCAATGAGCAGTTCTTC.

For this clonotype: A much bigger clone sits one base away, suggesting this may be a read error. V is TRBV7-2 and J is TRBJ2-1; the D gene is possibly TRBD1 (6 bases). The CDR3 covers 13 residues. Looked up from germline, CDR1 is SGHTA and CDR2 is FQGNSA. V dropped 5 bases and J dropped 10 bases, with 15 bases sitting between them. The CDR3 nucleotides read TGTGCCAGCAGCGCCTCAAACAGGGCAGAGCAGTTCTTC. It translates to CASSASNRAEQFF.

Here the CDR3 reads CSVDYRGGTEAFF. CDR3 sequence (DNA): TGCAGCGTTGACTACAGGGGCGGCACTGAAGCTTTCTTT. This rearrangement joins TRBV29-1 to TRBJ1-1, with 7 bases fitting TRBD1. Trimming removed 3 bases from V and 4 bases from J; junction bases left unmatched: 5. CDR3 size: 13 residues. Germline V gene sequence: CDR1 SQVTM, CDR2 ANQGSEA.

V usage is TRBV20-1 and J usage is TRBJ2-7, with a weak D call TRBD2 (6 bases). V was trimmed by 0 bases and J by 0 bases, leaving 12 bases between them. The CDR3 spans 15 residues. The germline gives CDR1 DFQATT, CDR2 SNEGSKA (reference sequence). The CDR3 spells CSARDGGMGSYEQYF. The CDR3 DNA follows: TGCAGTGCTAGAGATGGCGGGATGGGCTCCTACGAGCAGTACTTC.

This clonotype was seen a few times. Mismatch with germline at one junction end may stem from a read error. This rearrangement joins TRBV9 to TRBJ2-7, with TRBD2 matching over 7 bases. The germline V gene encodes CDR1 SGDLS and CDR2 YYNGEE. This CDR3 is 16 amino acids long. The CDR3 sequence: CASSVDGGGYSYEQYF. The CDR3 DNA follows: TGTGCCAGCAGTGTAGACGGCGGGGGATACTCCTACGAGCAGTACTTC.

CDR3 protein: CAISGGTTSYNEQYF. The CDR3 coding sequence is TGTGCCATCAGTGGGGGCACCACCTCCTACAATGAGCAGTACTTC. V and J are TRBV10-3 and TRBJ2-1, with D possibly matching TRBD1 (5 bases). The J call may be mistaken, given a closer DNA end match to TRBJ2-7. Germline V gene lookup returns CDR1 ENHRY and CDR2 SYGVKD. There are 15 residues in the CDR3.

The rearrangement joins TRBV13 to TRBJ2-5; no clear D. The ends were cut back, 0 bases at V and 2 bases at J, with 7 bases in the middle. CDR1 and CDR2 (germline): PRHDT, FYEKMQ (reference sequence). CDR3 length: 14 residues. DNA of the CDR3: TGTGCCAGCAGCTTAGGTGGGGAACAAGAGACCCAGTACTTC. Amino acids: CASSLGGEQETQYF.

The rearrangement joins TRBV6-2 or TRBV6-3 to TRBJ2-7, with TRBD2 identical over 10 bases. The V and J ends lost 6 bases and 12 bases, in that order; junction bases with no gene match: 11. Per germline, CDR1 MNHEY and CDR2 SVGEGT. The length of the CDR3 is 13 residues. The CDR3: CASRPSGSGTRYF. As DNA, the CDR3 is TGTGCCAGCAGACCTAGCGGGAGCGGGACCCGGTACTTC.

The V gene is TRBV5-8, the J gene TRBJ2-3; 13 positions match TRBD2. The CDR3 sequence is 16 residues long. With 4 bases clipped from V and 5 bases from J, the junction kept 7 bases outside the gene matches. Per germline, CDR1 SGHTS and CDR2 YDEGEE. In DNA form, the CDR3 reads TGTGCCAGCAGCAAAGGACTAGCGGGAGTTGGAGATACGCAGTATTTT. It translates to CASSKGLAGVGDTQYF.

The chain links TRBV9 to TRBJ2-3; 8 bases align to TRBD2. The J segment lost 5 bases and the V segment lost 2 bases, leaving 13 bases of the junction unmatched. Germline CDR1 and CDR2: SGDLS and YYNGEE. This CDR3 region has 17 residues. This CDR3 reads CASSVSNRGGAGDTQYF. The DNA of the CDR3 is TGTGCCAGCAGCGTTTCCAACCGGGGGGGCGCGGGAGATACGCAGTATTTT.

This chain connects TRBV28 to TRBJ2-1, with TRBD1 matching over 8 bases. The V gene's germline CDR1 is MDHEN and CDR2 SYDVKM. The junction had 17 bases not matched to a gene; V was cut back by 6 bases and J by 10 bases. The CDR3 has 16 residues. The CDR3 sequence is CASSFGQGGVRREQFF. CDR3 DNA: TGTGCCAGCAGCTTCGGACAGGGTGGGGTAAGAAGGGAGCAGTTCTTC.

This clonotype has ten or more counts. The gene calls are TRBV10-3 and TRBJ2-5; 9 bases are a match to TRBD1. The CDR3 contains 12 residues. With 11 bases clipped from V and 3 bases from J, the junction kept 4 bases outside the gene matches. Germline CDR1 and CDR2: ENHRY and SYGVKD. The CDR3 loop reads CASRTGEETQYF. The CDR3 nucleotides read TGTGCCTCCCGGACAGGGGAAGAGACCCAGTACTTC.

This chain uses TRBV7-3 with TRBJ2-2; either TRBD1 or TRBD2 may supply D (5 bases each). Germline lookup yields CDR1 SGHTA and CDR2 FQGTGA. The V and J ends lost 4 bases and 6 bases respectively, with 21 bases between them. The CDR3 has 17 residues. The CDR3 DNA reads TGTGCCAGCAGCTCGACAAAAACCGGGACCCGACCCGGGGAGCTGTTTTTT. Protein product: CASSSTKTGTRPGELFF.

A few counts support this clonotype. V gene TRBV7-2 combines with J gene TRBJ2-1, with 13 bases aligning to TRBD2. The CDR3 extends over 15 amino acids. V gave up 5 bases and J gave up 7 bases; unmatched junction bases: 5. Germline V lookup: CDR1 SGHTA, CDR2 FQGNSA. CDR3 sequence: CASSPWTSGSNEQFF. The CDR3, as DNA: TGTGCCAGCAGCCCCTGGACTAGCGGGAGTAATGAGCAGTTCTTC. Combining the CDR3 with reference TRBV7-2 and TRBJ2-1 gives the whole variable domain GAGVSQSPSNKVTEKGKDVELRCDPISGHTALYWYRQSLGQGLEFLIYFQGNSAPDKSGLPSDRFSAERTGGSVSTLTIQRTQQEDSAVYLCASSPWTSGSNEQFFGPGTRLTVL.

This clonotype was seen a handful of times. As DNA, the CDR3 is TGTGCCAGCAGCTTAATGGCGACCGGGGATCAGCCCCAGCATTTT. It specifies CASSLMATGDQPQHF. V gene TRBV7-2 combines with J gene TRBJ1-5, with D unclear. The CDR3 spans 15 residues. Trimming removed 2 bases from V and 5 bases from J, with 13 bases in between. Germline assignment: CDR1 SGHTA and CDR2 FQGNSA.

The gene calls are TRBV29-1 and TRBJ1-2; 9 bases are a match to TRBD1. The CDR3 contains 13 residues. Trimming removed 3 bases from V and 4 bases from J; junction bases left unmatched: 3. Germline assignment: CDR1 SQVTM and CDR2 ANQGSEA. CDR3 bases: TGCAGCGTTGACAAGGGACAGGGCTATGGCTACACCTTC. Amino acids: CSVDKGQGYGYTF.

This clonotype was picked up a small number of times. This rearrangement joins TRBV25-1 to TRBJ2-1, with 10 bases lining up with TRBD2. Germline-derived CDR1 and CDR2 are MGHDK and SYGVNS. This CDR3 is 15 amino acids long. Germline trimming cut 6 bases from V and 3 bases from J; bases unmatched to any gene: 5. CDR3 sequence (DNA): TGTGCCAGCAGAGTACTAGCGGGGAACTACAATGAGCAGTTCTTC. Translating it yields CASRVLAGNYNEQFF.